A single sample gave rise to the 6 T cell receptor beta chains below, sequenced in a study of cytomegalovirus exposure and HLA in healthy donors. Here immunoSEQ multiplex PCR was the method, and the copy in TCRdb shows in-frame clones only, minus some. The sample lists 170,000 or so clones, 84% occurring once. The material sequenced was PBMCs. Source of these receptors: a woman under 30 in good health and CMV-seropositive.

The chain carries TRBV7-9 and TRBJ2-1; 7 nucleotides line up with TRBD1. CDR1 and CDR2 (germline): SEHNR, FQNEAQ (reference sequence). V was clipped by 3 bases and J by 4 bases; unmatched bases: 9. The length of the CDR3 is 16 residues. In nucleotides, the CDR3 is TGTGCCAGCAGCTTTAACAGGGGAAAGGGGTACAATGAGCAGTTCTTC. This gives the protein CASSFNRGKGYNEQFF.

The chain combines TRBV29-1 with TRBJ1-2, with D perhaps TRBD1 (6 bases). V lost 2 bases and J lost 8, with 15 bases in between. The germline V gene encodes CDR1 SQVTM and CDR2 ANQGSEA. The length of the CDR3 is 13 residues. The CDR3, as DNA: TGCAGCGTTGAAAGGGGGGGCGGACGGGGCTACACCTTC. Residues: CSVERGGGRGYTF.

The chain has TRBV7-9 and TRBJ1-1; D might be TRBD1 (5 bases). This CDR3 spans 12 amino acids. Germline-derived CDR1 and CDR2 are SEHNR and FQNEAQ (reference sequence). Trimming left V 5 bases short and J 11 bases short, with 15 bases between. The CDR3 nucleotides are TGTGCCAGCAGCCCAGCGGGGCAGTCGGCTTTCTTT. Translating it yields CASSPAGQSAFF.

The chain employs TRBV25-1 and TRBJ1-4; weak D call: TRBD1 (5 bases). Germline CDR1 is MGHDK and CDR2 is SYGVNS. The CDR3 length is 15 residues. V lost 4 bases and J lost 4, with 13 bases in between. The CDR3 region has the DNA TGTGCCAGCAGTGGCGGGGGGGTATTTAATGAAAAACTGTTTTTT. It translates to CASSGGGVFNEKLFF. Using reference TRBV25-1 and TRBJ1-4 for the parts outside the CDR3, the full variable domain is EADIYQTPRYLVIGTGKKITLECSQTMGHDKMYWYQQDPGMELHLIHYSYGVNSTEKGDLSSESTVSRIRTEHFPLTLESARPSHTSQYLCASSGGGVFNEKLFFGSGTQLSVL.

The chain is built from TRBV4-1 and TRBJ2-7; D unresolved. Germline lookup yields CDR1 MGHRA and CDR2 YSYEKL. With 0 bases removed from V and 7 bases from J, the gap between germline ends came to 16 bases. The CDR3 runs 15 residues. The CDR3 loop is CASSQEPLSILEQYF. CDR3 in DNA: TGCGCCAGCAGCCAAGAACCTCTTTCTATCCTAGAGCAGTACTTC.

J is TRBJ1-2 and V is TRBV6-6; D is perhaps TRBD1 (6 bases). Trimming cost V 8 bases and J 2 bases, with 12 bases left between them. Germline CDR1 MNHNY, CDR2 SVGAGI (reference sequence). CDR3 length equals 13 residues. CDR3 loop: CASFGGPNYGYTF. CDR3 coding DNA: TGTGCCAGCTTCGGGGGGCCCAACTATGGCTACACCTTC.